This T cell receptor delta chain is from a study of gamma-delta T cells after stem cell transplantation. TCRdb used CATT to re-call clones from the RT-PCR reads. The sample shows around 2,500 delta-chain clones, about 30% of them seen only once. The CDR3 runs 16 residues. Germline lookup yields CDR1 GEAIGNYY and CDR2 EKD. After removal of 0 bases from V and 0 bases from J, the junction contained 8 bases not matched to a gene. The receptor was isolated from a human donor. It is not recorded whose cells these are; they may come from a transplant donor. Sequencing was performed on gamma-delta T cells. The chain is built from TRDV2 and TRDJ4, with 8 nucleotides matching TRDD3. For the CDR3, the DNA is TGTGCCTGTGACACCGTGCCTGGGGGAAAAACCAGACCCCTGATCTTT. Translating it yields CACDTVPGGKTRPLIF.